The clone carrying this TCR beta chain was detected a few times. The V gene's germline CDR1 is MRHNA and CDR2 SNTAGT. The CDR3 length is 16 residues. Trimming shortened V by 3 bases and J by 1 base, and 12 bases separated the two germline ends. This specimen comes from a study of glioma-infiltrating T cells after dendritic cell vaccination. Method: immunoSEQ multiplex PCR; TCRdb's copy keeps in-frame clones and lacks some. Found here are tens of thousands of clones, about nine tenths of them singletons; the top ten hold 2% to 2.5%. Time point meaning: after dendritic cell vaccination, including at tumor progression/relapse. Patients had residual fresh-frozen tumor tissue and more than two years of survival data.

The rearrangement joins TRBV6-4 to TRBJ2-2; D is ambiguous. The TCR comes from a human donor with glioblastoma. Sequenced material: blood, taken after dendritic cell vaccination. The CDR3: CASSDGQAENTGELFF. CDR3 bases: TGTGCCAGCAGTGATGGGCAGGCCGAGAACACCGGGGAGCTGTTTTTT.